This section outlines one T cell receptor beta chain sequence together with its context. What it binds is not known. Repertoires were generated with immunoSEQ multiplex PCR, while TCRdb's copy carries only in-frame clones and drops some. The table includes tens of thousands of clones, less than 90% detected once. The sample is drawn from a study of a mutant IDH1 vaccine in newly diagnosed glioma. Study-wide background: The treated group averaged 40.4 years old and was around 60% male, around 38% female. Week 35 held visit V12, while week 47 held visit V13. Study-wide results and caveats: The occurrence of vaccine-induced immune responses was seen in around 95% of patients.

Regarding time point: week 35, safety follow-up. A single vaccine dose contained 300 ug of mutant IDH1 20-mer peptide, and topical imiquimod was used with it. Patients received eight vaccinations in weeks 1, 3, 5, 7, 11, 15, 19, 23. The sequencing here drew on PBMCs, taken from a glioma patient whose treatment included an IDH1 peptide vaccine. The sequence was collected from a young man with glioma.

CDR3 DNA sequence: TGCGCCAGCAGCCAAGATGAGGAGACCCAGTACTTC. Its translation is CASSQDEETQYF. The V call is TRBV4-3, the J call TRBJ2-5; D is uncertain. Looked up from germline, CDR1 is LGHNA and CDR2 is YSLEER. V was shortened by 0 bases and J by 5 bases, with 4 bases between the two germline ends. CDR3 length: 12 amino acids.